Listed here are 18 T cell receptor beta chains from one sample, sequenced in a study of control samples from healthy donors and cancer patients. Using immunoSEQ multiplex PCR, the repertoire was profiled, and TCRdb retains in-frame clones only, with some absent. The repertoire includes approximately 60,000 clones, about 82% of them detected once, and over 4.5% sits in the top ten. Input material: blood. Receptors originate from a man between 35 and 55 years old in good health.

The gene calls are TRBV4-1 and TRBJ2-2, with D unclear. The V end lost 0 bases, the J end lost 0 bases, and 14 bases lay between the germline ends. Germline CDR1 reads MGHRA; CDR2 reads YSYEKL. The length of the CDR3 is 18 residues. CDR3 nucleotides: TGCGCCAGCAGCCAAGAAGGTAGTACACCCCCGAACACCGGGGAGCTGTTTTTT. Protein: CASSQEGSTPPNTGELFF.

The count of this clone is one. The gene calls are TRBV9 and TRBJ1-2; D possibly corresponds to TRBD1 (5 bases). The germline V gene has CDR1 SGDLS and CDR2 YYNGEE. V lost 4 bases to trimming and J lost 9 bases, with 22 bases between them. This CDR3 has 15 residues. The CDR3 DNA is TGTGCCAGCAGCCGCCGGACAAACGGCGATTTCAGCTACACCTTC. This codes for CASSRRTNGDFSYTF.

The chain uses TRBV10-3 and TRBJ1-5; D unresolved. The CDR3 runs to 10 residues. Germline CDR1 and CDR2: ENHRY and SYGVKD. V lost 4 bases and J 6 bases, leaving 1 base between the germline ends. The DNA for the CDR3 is TGTGCCATCAGTGGTCAGCCCCAGCATTTT. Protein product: CAISGQPQHF.

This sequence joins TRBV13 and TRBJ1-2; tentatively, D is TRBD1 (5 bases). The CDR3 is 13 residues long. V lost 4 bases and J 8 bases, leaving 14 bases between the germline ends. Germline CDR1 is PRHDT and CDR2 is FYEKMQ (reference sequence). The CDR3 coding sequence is TGTGCCAGCAGCTCGGGACGAGCTGGGGGCTACACCTTC. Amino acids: CASSSGRAGGYTF.

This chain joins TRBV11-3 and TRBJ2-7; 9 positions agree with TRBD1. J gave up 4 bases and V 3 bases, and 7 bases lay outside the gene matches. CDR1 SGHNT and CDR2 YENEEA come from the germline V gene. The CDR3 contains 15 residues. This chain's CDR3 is CASSFLDRGSYEQYF. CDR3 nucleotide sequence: TGTGCCAGCAGCTTCCTAGACAGGGGGAGTTACGAGCAGTACTTC.

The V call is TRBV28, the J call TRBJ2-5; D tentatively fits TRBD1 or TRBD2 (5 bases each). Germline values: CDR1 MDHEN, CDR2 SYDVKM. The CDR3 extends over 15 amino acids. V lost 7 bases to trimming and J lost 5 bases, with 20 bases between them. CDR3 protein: CASTSLVGVGETQYF. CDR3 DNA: TGTGCCAGCACTTCTCTCGTGGGGGTCGGGGAGACCCAGTACTTC.

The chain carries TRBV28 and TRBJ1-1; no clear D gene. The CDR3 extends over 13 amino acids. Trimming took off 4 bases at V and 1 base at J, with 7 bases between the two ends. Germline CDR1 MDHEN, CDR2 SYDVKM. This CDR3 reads CASSSTANTEAFF. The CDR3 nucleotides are TGTGCCAGCAGTTCTACAGCGAACACTGAAGCTTTCTTT.

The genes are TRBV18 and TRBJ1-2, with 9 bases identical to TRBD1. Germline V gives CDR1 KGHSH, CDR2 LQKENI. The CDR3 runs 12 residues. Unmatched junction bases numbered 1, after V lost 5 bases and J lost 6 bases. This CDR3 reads CASSTGGDGYTF. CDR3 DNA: TGTGCCAGCTCAACAGGGGGCGATGGCTACACCTTC.

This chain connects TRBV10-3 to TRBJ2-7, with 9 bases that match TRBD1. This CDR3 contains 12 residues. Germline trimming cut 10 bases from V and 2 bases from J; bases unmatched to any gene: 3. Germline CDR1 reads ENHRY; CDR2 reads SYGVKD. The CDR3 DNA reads TGTGCCAGCGGGACAGGGACCTACGAGCAGTACTTC. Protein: CASGTGTYEQYF.

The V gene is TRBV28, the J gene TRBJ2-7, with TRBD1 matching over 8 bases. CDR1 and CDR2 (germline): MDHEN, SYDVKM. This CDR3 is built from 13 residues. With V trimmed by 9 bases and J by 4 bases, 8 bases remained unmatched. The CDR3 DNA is TGTGCCAGTTGGACAGGGTCTGAGTACGAGCAGTACTTC. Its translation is CASWTGSEYEQYF.

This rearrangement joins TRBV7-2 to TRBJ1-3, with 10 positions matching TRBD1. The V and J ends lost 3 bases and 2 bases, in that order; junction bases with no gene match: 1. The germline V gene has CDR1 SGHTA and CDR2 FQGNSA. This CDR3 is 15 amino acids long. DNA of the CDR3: TGTGCCAGCAGCTTCGACAGGGGGCCTGGAAACACCATATATTTT. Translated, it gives CASSFDRGPGNTIYF.

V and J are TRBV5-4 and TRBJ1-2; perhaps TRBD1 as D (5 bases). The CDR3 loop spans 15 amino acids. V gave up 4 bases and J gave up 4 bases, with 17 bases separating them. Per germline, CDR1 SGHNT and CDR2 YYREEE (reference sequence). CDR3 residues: CASSLTQAWSYGYTF. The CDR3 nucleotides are TGTGCCAGCAGCCTAACACAGGCTTGGAGCTATGGCTACACCTTC.

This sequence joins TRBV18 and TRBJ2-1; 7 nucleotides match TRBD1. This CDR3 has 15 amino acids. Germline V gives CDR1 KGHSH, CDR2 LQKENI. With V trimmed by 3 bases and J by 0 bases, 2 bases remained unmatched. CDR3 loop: CASSPTGSSYNEQFF. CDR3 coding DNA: TGTGCCAGCTCACCGACAGGGAGCTCCTACAATGAGCAGTTCTTC.

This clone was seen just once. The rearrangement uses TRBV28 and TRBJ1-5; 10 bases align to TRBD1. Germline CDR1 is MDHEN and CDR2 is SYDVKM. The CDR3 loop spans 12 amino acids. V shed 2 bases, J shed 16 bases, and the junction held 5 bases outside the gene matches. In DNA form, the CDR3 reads TGTGCCAGCAGTTTAGGCGGGACAGGGGACCATTTT. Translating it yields CASSLGGTGDHF.

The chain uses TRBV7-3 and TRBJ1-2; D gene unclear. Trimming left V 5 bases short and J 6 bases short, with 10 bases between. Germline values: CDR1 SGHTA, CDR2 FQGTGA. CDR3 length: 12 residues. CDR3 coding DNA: TGTGCCAGCAGCCTGGACGGGAATGGCTACACCTTC. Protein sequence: CASSLDGNGYTF.

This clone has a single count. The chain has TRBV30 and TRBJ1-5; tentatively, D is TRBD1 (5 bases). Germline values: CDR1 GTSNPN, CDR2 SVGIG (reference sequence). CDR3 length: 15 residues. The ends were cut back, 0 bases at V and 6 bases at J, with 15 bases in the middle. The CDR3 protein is CAWSVGPSGGQPQHF. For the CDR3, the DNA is TGTGCCTGGAGTGTAGGGCCCTCCGGGGGTCAGCCCCAGCATTTT.

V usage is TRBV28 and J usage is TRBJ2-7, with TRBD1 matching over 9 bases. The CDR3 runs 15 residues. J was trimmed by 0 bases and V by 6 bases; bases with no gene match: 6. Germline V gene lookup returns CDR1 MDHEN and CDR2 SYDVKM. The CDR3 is CASRTRDRVSYEQYF. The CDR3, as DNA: TGTGCCAGCAGGACCCGGGACAGGGTCTCCTACGAGCAGTACTTC.

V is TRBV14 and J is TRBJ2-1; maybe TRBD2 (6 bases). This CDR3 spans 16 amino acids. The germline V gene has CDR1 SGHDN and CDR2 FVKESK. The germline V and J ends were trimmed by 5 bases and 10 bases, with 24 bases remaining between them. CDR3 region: CASSKTLAFPLVEQFF. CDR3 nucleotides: TGTGCCAGCAGCAAGACACTAGCCTTCCCACTGGTAGAGCAGTTCTTC.